Presented here are 12 T cell receptor beta chains from one specimen sequenced in a study of radiotherapy plus CTLA-4 blockade in lung cancer. Assay used: immunoSEQ multiplex PCR; TCRdb lists only in-frame clones, some missing. The sample yields some 50,000 clones, roughly three quarters seen once. This material consisted of peripheral blood, taken from a patient treated with radiotherapy plus ipilimumab. These TCRs come from a human donor with non-small cell lung cancer who had stable disease on radiotherapy plus ipilimumab.

This clone appeared once. The rearrangement joins TRBV5-5 to TRBJ1-1; D may be TRBD1 (5 bases). The CDR3 length is 15 residues. Germline loops: CDR1 SGHKS, CDR2 YYEKEE (reference sequence). CDR3 sequence: CASATSGGRLAEAFF. Written as DNA, the CDR3 is TGTGCTTCAGCCACCTCTGGGGGGAGGCTGGCTGAAGCTTTCTTT.

This clone showed up just once. J is TRBJ2-5 and V is TRBV5-1; no clear D gene. The germline V and J ends were trimmed by 0 bases and 2 bases, with 8 bases remaining between them. The CDR3 is 14 residues long. Germline V gives CDR1 SGHRS, CDR2 YFSETQ. CDR3 loop: CASSLEGRQETQYF. In nucleotides, the CDR3 is TGCGCCAGCAGCTTGGAAGGCAGACAAGAGACCCAGTACTTC.

This clone was seen only once. The chain has TRBV2 and TRBJ1-1; possible D gene TRBD1, 6 bases. The V and J ends lost 6 bases and 1 base respectively, with 12 bases between them. CDR3 size: 14 residues. From germline, CDR1 is SNHLY and CDR2 FYNNEI. CDR3 sequence (DNA): TGTGCCAGCAGAAGGGACACTTCGAACACTGAAGCTTTCTTT. Translation gives CASRRDTSNTEAFF.

V and J are TRBV7-9 and TRBJ1-2, with TRBD1 identical over 8 bases. CDR1 SEHNR and CDR2 FQNEAQ come from the germline V gene (reference sequence). The CDR3 loop spans 16 amino acids. Unmatched junction bases numbered 11, after V lost 3 bases and J lost 5 bases. The CDR3 loop is CASSLDRALNLYGYTF. In DNA, the CDR3 is TGTGCCAGCAGCTTGGACAGGGCCCTGAATCTTTATGGCTACACCTTC.

The rearrangement links TRBV27 to TRBJ2-2; TRBD1 matches 9 bases. CDR3 length: 19 residues. With V trimmed by 5 bases and J by 3 bases, 16 bases remained unmatched. Germline CDR1 and CDR2: MNHEY and SMNVEV (reference sequence). DNA of the CDR3: TGTGCCAGCAGTACCTGGGACAGGGAAACTCCAACGTACACCGGGGAGCTGTTTTTT. It encodes CASSTWDRETPTYTGELFF.

The sample holds a few counts of this clone. The chain joins TRBV9 to TRBJ1-4, with D perhaps matching TRBD1 (5 bases). The length of the CDR3 is 13 residues. The germline V gene encodes CDR1 SGDLS and CDR2 YYNGEE. The germline V and J ends were trimmed by 3 bases and 11 bases, with 14 bases remaining between them. The CDR3 DNA follows: TGTGCCAGCAGCGCGCCGGGACTGAAGAAACTGTTTTTT. It specifies CASSAPGLKKLFF.

The chain combines TRBV6-5 with TRBJ2-7, with D tentatively TRBD1 (5 bases). Germline assignment: CDR1 MNHEY and CDR2 SVGAGI. CDR3 length equals 12 residues. With 11 bases removed from V and 3 bases from J, the gap between germline ends came to 14 bases. CDR3 sequence: CAAGPTGYEQYV. Here the CDR3 DNA reads TGTGCCGCCGGGCCCACAGGCTACGAGCAGTACGTC.

The rearrangement links TRBV5-4 to TRBJ2-1; D remains ambiguous. The V gene's germline CDR1 is SGHNT and CDR2 YYREEE (reference sequence). V gave up 8 bases and J gave up 6 bases, with 12 bases separating them. This CDR3 has 12 amino acids. The CDR3 DNA sequence: TGTGCCAGTTTTCAAGTTATCAATGAGCAGTTCTTC. Translated: CASFQVINEQFF.

The chain combines TRBV5-6 with TRBJ2-2, with D maybe TRBD1 (5 bases). Trimming took 4 bases from V and 0 from J, leaving 10 bases between them. The CDR3 covers 15 residues. Germline V gene data show CDR1 as SGHDT and CDR2 as YYEEEE. CDR3 nucleotides: TGTGCCAGCAGCCCGGTAGGGGCGAACACCGGGGAGCTGTTTTTT. It is translated as CASSPVGANTGELFF.

Here the CDR3 reads CASSLSTGGTDTQYF. As DNA, the CDR3 is TGTGCCAGCAGTTTATCTACAGGGGGCACAGATACGCAGTATTTT. The rearrangement uses TRBV27 and TRBJ2-3, with TRBD1 identical over 7 bases. Germline values: CDR1 MNHEY, CDR2 SMNVEV (reference sequence). The CDR3 is 15 residues long. V trimming: 0 bases; J trimming: 1 base; junction bases outside the gene matches: 1.

The chain is built from TRBV10-1 and TRBJ2-3; the D gene is possibly TRBD2 (7 bases). CDR3 size: 15 residues. With 5 bases removed from V and 2 bases from J, the gap between germline ends came to 14 bases. CDR1 WNHNN and CDR2 SYGVQD come from the germline V gene (reference sequence). CDR3 coding DNA: TGCGCCAGCAGTCCTCAGGGGAGGGTCACAGATACGCAGTATTTT. Amino acids: CASSPQGRVTDTQYF.

This clone was seen only a few times. The chain carries TRBV5-1 and TRBJ1-1, with D hard to call. V gave up 1 base and J gave up 0 bases, with 16 bases separating them. The V gene's germline CDR1 is SGHRS and CDR2 YFSETQ. This CDR3 region has 17 residues. The DNA of the CDR3 is TGCGCCAGCAGCTTGACCTCAACGAGGACCCTGAACACTGAAGCTTTCTTT. Protein sequence: CASSLTSTRTLNTEAFF.